This passage covers 27 T cell receptor beta chains from one sample sequenced in a study of cytomegalovirus exposure and HLA in healthy donors. The study ran its PCR with 60 Vbeta and 13 Jbeta primers. Only in-frame clones appear in the TCRdb table, and some are missing; sequencing was by immunoSEQ multiplex PCR. The sample contains about 160,000 clones, 78% of which appear only once. Material: PBMCs. The receptor source for this set is a woman aged 40-49 years in good health and CMV-seronegative.

The chain joins TRBV2 to TRBJ1-1; D perhaps matches TRBD1 (5 bases). From germline, CDR1 is SNHLY and CDR2 FYNNEI. V was cut by 8 bases and J by 4 bases, with 14 bases left in between. The CDR3 covers 13 residues. CDR3 loop: CASGTTGFTEAFF. Written as DNA, the CDR3 is TGTGCCAGCGGGACTACGGGGTTCACTGAAGCTTTCTTT.

The DNA of the CDR3 is TGCGCCAGCAGCCGAGTCAGTAGCGGGGCCCAAAATGAGCAGTTCTTC. This encodes CASSRVSSGAQNEQFF. The chain links TRBV4-1 to TRBJ2-1; TRBD2 matches 8 bases. V was pared by 4 bases and J by 7 bases, with 12 bases of the junction left unmatched. This CDR3 comprises 16 residues. Germline CDR1 reads MGHRA; CDR2 reads YSYEKL.

This sequence joins TRBV4-1 and TRBJ1-3, with 9 bases lining up with TRBD1. CDR1 is MGHRA, CDR2 YSYEKL, per germline. The trim removed 5 bases at V and 7 bases at J, leaving 21 bases unmatched. This CDR3 is 19 amino acids long. CDR3 coding DNA: TGCGCCAGCAGCGGACCAAGAATCTTCGTAGGGACAGGGCCGAACACCATATATTTT. Translated: CASSGPRIFVGTGPNTIYF.

The V gene is TRBV5-1, the J gene TRBJ2-2; D perhaps matches TRBD2 (5 bases). Per germline, CDR1 SGHRS and CDR2 YFSETQ. Deletions cut 3 bases from V and 6 bases from J, with 15 bases between. The CDR3 length is 15 residues. CDR3 sequence (DNA): TGCGCCAGCAGCTCATACTCTCGGGGTCCCGGGGAGCTGTTTTTT. Its protein is CASSSYSRGPGELFF.

This chain links TRBV5-1 with TRBJ2-1; 8 nucleotides line up with TRBD2. The junction had 11 bases not matched to a gene; V was cut back by 0 bases and J by 6 bases. The CDR3 has 17 residues. Germline loops: CDR1 SGHRS, CDR2 YFSETQ. The CDR3 DNA follows: TGCGCCAGCAGCTTGGCCGTCCGCGGGGGGCTCGCCAATGAGCAGTTCTTC. As protein: CASSLAVRGGLANEQFF. The variable domain in full, with the rest retrieved from reference TRBV5-1 and TRBJ2-1, is KAGVTQTPRYLIKTRGQQVTLSCSPISGHRSVSWYQQTPGQGLQFLFEYFSETQRNKGNFPGRFSGRQFSNSRSEMNVSTLELGDSALYLCASSLAVRGGLANEQFFGPGTRLTVL.

This rearrangement joins TRBV6-1 to TRBJ2-7; possibly TRBD1 for D (7 bases). The germline V gene encodes CDR1 MNHNS and CDR2 SASEGT. V lost 9 bases to trimming and J lost 2 bases, with 11 bases between them. This CDR3 spans 12 amino acids. The CDR3 coding sequence is TGTGCCAGTACAGGGGAGGCCTACGAGCAGTACTTC. Its protein is CASTGEAYEQYF.

V usage is TRBV5-1 and J usage is TRBJ2-3, with D perhaps matching TRBD2 (6 bases). The V gene lost 7 bases and the J gene lost 2 bases, with 11 bases spanning the gap. This CDR3 has 13 residues. From germline, CDR1 is SGHRS and CDR2 YFSETQ. CDR3 amino acids: CASQAGNTDTQYF. The CDR3 DNA reads TGCGCCAGCCAGGCGGGGAACACAGATACGCAGTATTTT.

This chain joins TRBV7-3 and TRBJ2-3; the match to TRBD2 covers 8 bases. The CDR3 contains 15 residues. V was pared by 1 base and J by 3 bases, with 3 bases of the junction left unmatched. CDR1 and CDR2 (germline): SGHTA, FQGTGA. The DNA for the CDR3 is TGTGCCAGCAGCTTAAATAGCGGGGTTACAGATACGCAGTATTTT. Residues: CASSLNSGVTDTQYF. The full variable domain, in which reference TRBV7-3 and TRBJ2-3 provide the parts outside the CDR3, is GAGVSQTPSNKVTEKGKYVELRCDPISGHTALYWYRQSLGQGPEFLIYFQGTGAADDSGLPNDRFFAVRPEGSVSTLKIQRTERGDSAVYLCASSLNSGVTDTQYFGPGTRLTVL.

The chain uses TRBV6-4 and TRBJ1-3; D ambiguous. The CDR3 contains 15 residues. Trimming took 0 bases from V and 4 from J, leaving 10 bases between them. Germline values: CDR1 MRHNA, CDR2 SNTAGT. CDR3 loop: CASSDSRSIGNTIYF. Written as DNA, the CDR3 is TGTGCCAGCAGTGACTCGAGGTCAATCGGAAACACCATATATTTT.

The chain carries TRBV15 and TRBJ1-2; D is perhaps TRBD1 (5 bases). V lost 0 bases and J 6 bases, leaving 23 bases between the germline ends. The length of the CDR3 is 18 residues. Per the germline V gene, CDR1 is LNHNV and CDR2 is YYDKDF (reference sequence). The CDR3 reads CATSRDLSPRGGPDGYTF. CDR3 DNA: TGTGCCACCAGCAGAGATTTATCCCCCCGCGGGGGTCCAGATGGCTACACCTTC.

The chain couples TRBV19 to TRBJ2-3, with D possibly TRBD1 on 6 matching bases. CDR1 is LNHDA, CDR2 SQIVND, per germline (reference sequence). CDR3 length: 16 amino acids. The V gene lost 3 bases and the J gene lost 4 bases, with 17 bases spanning the gap. This CDR3 reads CASSIVTGIRADTQYF. CDR3 bases: TGTGCCAGTAGTATCGTGACAGGTATTAGGGCAGATACGCAGTATTTT.

This chain connects TRBV6-1 to TRBJ1-1, with 7 bases matching TRBD1. This CDR3 region has 14 residues. V was clipped by 5 bases and J by 4 bases; unmatched bases: 7. Germline V lookup: CDR1 MNHNS, CDR2 SASEGT. The CDR3 DNA follows: TGTGCCAGCAGTCCTCAGGGGGGAGGCACTGAAGCTTTCTTT. It codes for CASSPQGGGTEAFF.

This sequence joins TRBV19 and TRBJ2-7; possibly TRBD2 for D (6 bases). This CDR3 contains 14 residues. CDR1 and CDR2 (germline): LNHDA, SQIVND (reference sequence). Trimming removed 3 bases from V and 0 bases from J, with 9 bases in between. The CDR3 reads CASSMNGGSYEQYF. For the CDR3, the DNA is TGTGCCAGTAGTATGAACGGGGGCTCCTACGAGCAGTACTTC.

V is TRBV7-9 and J is TRBJ1-2; TRBD1 aligns across 7 bases. The V and J ends lost 4 bases and 4 bases, in that order; junction bases with no gene match: 9. The length of the CDR3 is 15 residues. Per germline, CDR1 SEHNR and CDR2 FQNEAQ (reference sequence). In DNA form, the CDR3 reads TGTGCCAGCAGCTCAAGGAACAGGGGCGGCTATGGCTACACCTTC. Its translation: CASSSRNRGGYGYTF.

This rearrangement joins TRBV5-1 to TRBJ2-5, with D tentatively TRBD2 (5 bases). CDR3 size: 18 residues. Trimming pared 1 base from V and 2 bases from J, leaving 21 bases between. Per germline, CDR1 SGHRS and CDR2 YFSETQ. CDR3 DNA: TGCGCCAGCAGCTTGCCACTCGGGGTTGAGTTTGGACAAGAGACCCAGTACTTC. Residues: CASSLPLGVEFGQETQYF. The whole variable domain, remainder taken from reference TRBV5-1 and TRBJ2-5, is KAGVTQTPRYLIKTRGQQVTLSCSPISGHRSVSWYQQTPGQGLQFLFEYFSETQRNKGNFPGRFSGRQFSNSRSEMNVSTLELGDSALYLCASSLPLGVEFGQETQYFGPGTRLLVL.

The gene calls are TRBV2 and TRBJ2-2; D is uncertain. The length of the CDR3 is 13 residues. Germline loops: CDR1 SNHLY, CDR2 FYNNEI. Trimming shortened V by 1 base and J by 3 bases, and 3 bases separated the two germline ends. CDR3 residues: CASSEGHTGELFF. DNA for the CDR3: TGTGCCAGCAGTGAAGGGCACACCGGGGAGCTGTTTTTT. The whole variable domain, filled in from reference TRBV2 and TRBJ2-2, reads EPEVTQTPSHQVTQMGQEVILRCVPISNHLYFYWYRQILGQKVEFLVSFYNNEISEKSEIFDDQFSVERPDGSNFTLKIRSTKLEDSAMYFCASSEGHTGELFFGEGSRLTVL.

The CDR3 protein is CASSASGTSGVNEQFF. CDR3 DNA sequence: TGTGCCAGCAGCGCCTCCGGGACTAGCGGGGTCAATGAGCAGTTCTTC. The chain has TRBV4-2 and TRBJ2-1; 13 bases line up with TRBD2. The J segment lost 6 bases and the V segment lost 5 bases, leaving 7 bases of the junction unmatched. This CDR3 has 16 residues. Per germline, CDR1 LGHNA and CDR2 YNFKEQ.

This sequence joins TRBV9 and TRBJ1-6; D might be TRBD1 (6 bases). In germline, CDR1 is SGDLS, CDR2 YYNGEE. The CDR3 is 15 residues long. With 2 bases removed from V and 6 bases from J, the gap between germline ends came to 12 bases. CDR3 in amino acids: CASSVGAGGNSPLHF. The CDR3 coding sequence is TGTGCCAGCAGCGTGGGGGCGGGGGGTAATTCACCCCTCCACTTT.

This clone was seen a handful of times. The chain combines TRBV7-9 with TRBJ1-2; 7 nucleotides line up with TRBD1. The CDR3 has 15 amino acids. Germline loops: CDR1 SEHNR, CDR2 FQNEAQ (reference sequence). After removal of 5 bases from V and 5 bases from J, the junction contained 11 bases not matched to a gene. The CDR3: CASSRGTAPIYGYTF. CDR3 DNA: TGTGCCAGCAGCCGCGGGACAGCGCCTATTTATGGCTACACCTTC. Variable domain in full (rest from reference TRBV7-9 and TRBJ1-2): DTGVSQNPRHKITKRGQNVTFRCDPISEHNRLYWYRQTLGQGPEFLTYFQNEAQLEKSRLLSDRFSAERPKGSFSTLEIQRTEQGDSAMYLCASSRGTAPIYGYTFGSGTRLTVV.

The genes are TRBV6-1 and TRBJ1-5; D perhaps matches TRBD1 (5 bases). The CDR3 is 15 amino acids. The V gene's germline CDR1 is MNHNS and CDR2 SASEGT. The ends were cut back, 7 bases at V and 3 bases at J, with 16 bases in the middle. CDR3 sequence reads: CASMVLRQLNQPQHF. CDR3 nucleotides: TGTGCCAGCATGGTGCTCAGACAGCTCAATCAGCCCCAGCATTTT.

V gene TRBV2 combines with J gene TRBJ2-5; 10 nucleotides match TRBD1. The CDR3 spans 13 residues. From germline, CDR1 is SNHLY and CDR2 FYNNEI. Trimming removed 6 bases from V and 6 bases from J; junction bases left unmatched: 4. CDR3 residues: CASSDRGPKTQYF. In DNA form, the CDR3 reads TGTGCCAGCAGCGACAGGGGGCCTAAGACCCAGTACTTC.

The rearrangement joins TRBV7-7 to TRBJ2-5; D gene ambiguous. This CDR3 is 16 amino acids long. V lost 5 bases to trimming and J lost 5 bases, with 21 bases between them. In germline, CDR1 is SSHAT, CDR2 FNYEAQ (reference sequence). The CDR3 spells CASSPYLEVDGETQYF. The CDR3 bases are TGTGCCAGCAGCCCATACCTTGAGGTAGATGGCGAGACCCAGTACTTC.

This clone was counted a few times. The CDR3 is CASSRGGNSYEQYF. The CDR3 DNA is TGTGCCAGCAGCCGGGGGGGCAACTCCTACGAGCAGTACTTC. The chain joins TRBV14 to TRBJ2-7; weak D call: TRBD2 (7 bases). V dropped 4 bases and J dropped 0 bases, with 10 bases sitting between them. This CDR3 is 14 amino acids long. Germline CDR1 reads SGHDN; CDR2 reads FVKESK.

The sample holds one count of this clone. This chain joins TRBV6-6 and TRBJ2-5; D call uncertain. CDR3 length: 14 amino acids. The germline V gene encodes CDR1 MNHNY and CDR2 SVGAGI (reference sequence). Trimming shortened V by 5 bases and J by 2 bases, and 12 bases separated the two germline ends. The CDR3 loop reads CASSPRGRQETQYF. CDR3 DNA sequence: TGTGCCAGCAGTCCCCGCGGCCGGCAAGAGACCCAGTACTTC.

The CDR3 sequence is CASSSGGPLTNEQFF. The CDR3, as DNA: TGTGCCAGCAGCTCCGGGGGGCCGCTCACCAATGAGCAGTTCTTC. This chain joins TRBV7-6 and TRBJ2-1; possibly TRBD2 for D (7 bases). The CDR3 totals 15 residues. V lost 4 bases, J lost 6 bases, and 16 bases lay in between. Germline values: CDR1 SGHVS, CDR2 FNYEAQ.

This clone was observed a single time. The chain links TRBV2 to TRBJ1-2, with D possibly being TRBD1 (6 bases). Germline CDR1 reads SNHLY; CDR2 reads FYNNEI. The length of the CDR3 is 16 residues. The V and J ends lost 1 base and 7 bases respectively, with 19 bases between them. For the CDR3, the DNA is TGTGCCAGCAGTGAAGACGGACAGAGGATTCTATCTGGCTACACCTTC. This gives the protein CASSEDGQRILSGYTF.

The rearrangement links TRBV5-1 to TRBJ1-2; 9 bases agree with TRBD1. CDR1 and CDR2 (germline): SGHRS, YFSETQ. Trimming took 4 bases from V and 6 from J; bases not matched to a gene: 7. This CDR3 contains 14 residues. The DNA for the CDR3 is TGCGCCAGCAGCATGACAGGGGGTGAGAATGGCTACACCTTC. Encoded protein: CASSMTGGENGYTF.